These 25 T cell receptor beta chains share one sample of origin, sequenced in a study of beta chain features in type 1 diabetes. Whole-study results and caveats: Shortening that was moderate but significant affected the TCRB CDR3s of Type 1 diabetes patients in all four CD4+ subsets.

Sequencing targeted expressed TCRB transcripts, as all isolated RNA had been reverse transcribed. Data came from immunoSEQ multiplex PCR; TCRdb stores just in-frame clones and leaves some out. The data hold 600,000 or so clones, with around 12% observed a single time. These receptors have no identified antigens. The sequenced sample was naive CD4+ T cells from blood. These TCRs come from a man aged 25 to 45 with type 1 diabetes.

This clone has a handful of counts. The chain uses TRBV28 and TRBJ2-2, with D possibly matching TRBD2 (5 bases). The V end was cut by 3 bases, the J end by 1 base, with 12 bases between. Germline loops: CDR1 MDHEN, CDR2 SYDVKM. This CDR3 has 16 amino acids. The chain's CDR3 is CASSFAQTMNTGELFF. CDR3 sequence (DNA): TGTGCCAGCAGTTTCGCACAGACTATGAACACCGGGGAGCTGTTTTTT.

This clone was observed a few times. V is TRBV5-6 and J is TRBJ2-7; a weak D match, TRBD2 (6 bases). CDR1 is SGHDT, CDR2 YYEEEE, per germline. The CDR3 has 15 residues. Trimming removed 7 bases from V and 3 bases from J, with 20 bases in between. The CDR3 nucleotides read TGTGCCAGCCGCTCGGCCGGCGGCGGGATCTACGAGCAGTACTTC. It specifies CASRSAGGGIYEQYF. Looking up the rest from reference TRBV5-6 and TRBJ2-7 gives the full variable domain: DAGVTQSPTHLIKTRGQQVTLRCSPKSGHDTVSWYQQALGQGPQFIFQYYEEEERQRGNFPDRFSGHQFPNYSSELNVNALLLGDSALYLCASRSAGGGIYEQYFGPGTRLTVT.

V and J are TRBV29-1 and TRBJ1-2; the D gene is possibly TRBD1 (6 bases). This CDR3 spans 14 amino acids. Germline lookup yields CDR1 SQVTM and CDR2 ANQGSEA. The V end lost 2 bases, the J end lost 7 bases, and 17 bases lay between the germline ends. As DNA, the CDR3 is TGCAGCGTTGAACTGTTTGTCAGGGGAGTTGGCTACACCTTC. Its protein product is CSVELFVRGVGYTF.

The rearrangement joins TRBV5-1 to TRBJ2-1; 7 positions match TRBD1. J was trimmed by 0 bases and V by 3 bases; bases with no gene match: 6. The germline gives CDR1 SGHRS, CDR2 YFSETQ. This CDR3 comprises 16 residues. As DNA, the CDR3 is TGCGCCAGCAGCTCCTGGGACAGTGGCTCCTACAATGAGCAGTTCTTC. It is translated as CASSSWDSGSYNEQFF.

The rearrangement joins TRBV21-1 to TRBJ2-7. TRBV21-1 is shown as a pseudogene. The CDR3 contains 14 residues. The CDR3 here is CASSSVTDRDEQYF. The CDR3 bases are TGTGCCAGCAGCAGCGTCACAGATCGGGACGAGCAGTACTTC.

The chain recombines TRBV4-2 with TRBJ2-3; TRBD2 matches 8 bases. The CDR3 extends over 13 amino acids. Trimming at V came to 0 bases and at J to 10 bases, leaving 3 bases not matched to a gene. Germline V gene data show CDR1 as LGHNA and CDR2 as YNFKEQ. In DNA form, the CDR3 reads TGTGCCAGCAGCCAAGATAGCGGGGAAGCGCAGTATTTT. It yields the protein CASSQDSGEAQYF.

This clone was seen only a few times. Other DNA sequences in the sample encode the same CDR3. The chain recombines TRBV7-2 with TRBJ2-2; D is possibly TRBD1 (6 bases). CDR1 is SGHTA and CDR2 is FQGNSA in the germline V gene. Trimming pared 5 bases from V and 6 bases from J, leaving 13 bases between. The CDR3 covers 14 residues. CDR3 DNA: TGTGCCAGCAGCCTGCGGACAGTCCCCGGGGAGCTGTTTTTT. It encodes CASSLRTVPGELFF.

This clone has only a few counts. The chain carries TRBV11-2 and TRBJ1-4; D is uncertain. Between the trimmed V and J ends, which lost 0 bases and 8 bases, there was a span of 13 bases. In germline, CDR1 is SGHAT, CDR2 FQNNGV. The CDR3 length is 15 residues. The CDR3 sequence is CASSLDSPRREKLFF. Here the CDR3 DNA reads TGTGCCAGCAGCTTAGACAGCCCGCGACGGGAAAAACTGTTTTTT. The full variable domain, its missing parts supplied by reference TRBV11-2 and TRBJ1-4, is EAGVAQSPRYKIIEKRQSVAFWCNPISGHATLYWYQQILGQGPKLLIQFQNNGVVDDSQLPKDRFSAERLKGVDSTLKIQPAKLEDSAVYLCASSLDSPRREKLFFGSGTQLSVL.

This clone was seen a few times. The rearrangement links TRBV25-1 to TRBJ2-3; TRBD2 matches at 7 bases. This CDR3 spans 13 amino acids. V lost 5 bases and J lost 8; bases outside the gene matches: 7. CDR1 and CDR2 (germline): MGHDK, SYGVNS. The CDR3 spells CASSRASGGTQYF. As DNA, the CDR3 is TGTGCCAGCAGTAGGGCTTCGGGAGGTACGCAGTATTTT.

In its sample, this clone was seen a few times. This chain joins TRBV15 and TRBJ2-7; D is unresolved. CDR1 is LNHNV and CDR2 is YYDKDF in the germline V gene (reference sequence). This CDR3 has 13 residues. Trimming cost V 1 base and J 7 bases, with 11 bases left between them. The CDR3 nucleotides read TGTGCCACCAGCAGAGTTGGGCAAAATGAGCAGTACTTC. The encoded protein is CATSRVGQNEQYF.

The gene calls are TRBV7-2 and TRBJ2-5; D unresolved. The CDR3 has 12 residues. The ends were cut back, 5 bases at V and 2 bases at J, with 6 bases in the middle. The germline V gene has CDR1 SGHTA and CDR2 FQGNSA. This CDR3 reads CASSGSQETQYF. DNA of the CDR3: TGTGCCAGCAGCGGAAGTCAAGAGACCCAGTACTTC.

The table lists this clone with a few counts. The chain combines TRBV11-2 with TRBJ2-3; a weak D match, TRBD2 (5 bases). V was cut by 5 bases and J by 1 base, with 10 bases left in between. This CDR3 is built from 14 residues. Germline V gives CDR1 SGHAT, CDR2 FQNNGV. CDR3 in amino acids: CASSEVSGTDTQYF. The CDR3 nucleotides are TGTGCCAGCAGCGAGGTTAGCGGCACAGATACGCAGTATTTT.

This clone was detected only a few times. The chain recombines TRBV18 with TRBJ1-2; the D gene is possibly TRBD1 (6 bases). This CDR3 contains 13 residues. Germline CDR1 is KGHSH and CDR2 is LQKENI. The V end was cut by 4 bases, the J end by 0 bases, with 6 bases between. CDR3 DNA: TGTGCCAGCTCACAGGGGGCTAACTATGGCTACACCTTC. Encoded protein: CASSQGANYGYTF. Full variable domain (outside the CDR3, taken from reference TRBV18 and TRBJ1-2): NAGVMQNPRHLVRRRGQEARLRCSPMKGHSHVYWYRQLPEEGLKFMVYLQKENIIDESGMPKERFSAEFPKEGPSILRIQQVVRGDSAAYFCASSQGANYGYTFGSGTRLTVV.

The rearrangement links TRBV7-3 to TRBJ2-2; D ambiguous. The V end was cut by 2 bases, the J end by 7 bases, with 14 bases between. Germline lookup yields CDR1 SGHTA and CDR2 FQGTGA. This CDR3 is 15 amino acids long. The CDR3 coding sequence is TGTGCCAGCAGCTTATCTCCCGGATTCGGCGGGGAGCTGTTTTTT. Protein sequence: CASSLSPGFGGELFF.

A few counts support this clone. The genes are TRBV25-1 and TRBJ2-3; tentative D call: TRBD1 (6 bases). The CDR3 length is 12 residues. Between the trimmed V and J ends, which lost 7 bases and 9 bases, there was a span of 14 bases. Germline V gene lookup returns CDR1 MGHDK and CDR2 SYGVNS. The CDR3, as DNA: TGTGCCAGCAACAGGGACCCGGGGACGCAGTATTTT. Protein sequence: CASNRDPGTQYF.

This clone was seen only a few times. V is TRBV30 and J is TRBJ1-2, with D possibly TRBD1 on 6 matching bases. Germline assignment: CDR1 GTSNPN and CDR2 SVGIG (reference sequence). V gave up 0 bases and J gave up 6 bases, with 11 bases separating them. The CDR3 consists of 13 residues. The CDR3 spells CAWSVSSGDGYTF. For the CDR3, the DNA is TGTGCCTGGAGTGTAAGTTCAGGGGATGGCTACACCTTC.

This clone was detected a few times. In the same sample, other DNA sequences code for this CDR3. The rearrangement uses TRBV7-2 and TRBJ2-2; tentatively, D is TRBD2 (5 bases). Germline values: CDR1 SGHTA, CDR2 FQGNSA. V shed 1 base and J shed 6 bases, with 6 bases lying between them. The CDR3 runs 13 residues. The DNA for the CDR3 is TGTGCCAGCAGCTTAGTGAGGGCCGGGGAGCTGTTTTTT. This encodes CASSLVRAGELFF. The complete variable domain, with remaining parts taken from reference TRBV7-2 and TRBJ2-2, reads GAGVSQSPSNKVTEKGKDVELRCDPISGHTALYWYRQSLGQGLEFLIYFQGNSAPDKSGLPSDRFSAERTGGSVSTLTIQRTQQEDSAVYLCASSLVRAGELFFGEGSRLTVL.

The rearrangement uses TRBV11-2 and TRBJ2-3; tentative D call: TRBD2 (5 bases). CDR1 and CDR2 (germline): SGHAT, FQNNGV. This CDR3 region has 12 residues. With 6 bases removed from V and 6 bases from J, the gap between germline ends came to 10 bases. The CDR3 region is CASSRERDTQYF. The CDR3 DNA reads TGTGCCAGCAGTCGGGAAAGGGATACGCAGTATTTT.

This sequence joins TRBV13 and TRBJ1-6; 9 bases are shared with TRBD1. Per germline, CDR1 PRHDT and CDR2 FYEKMQ (reference sequence). This CDR3 has 16 residues. Germline trimming cut 3 bases from V and 7 bases from J; bases unmatched to any gene: 7. The CDR3 spells CASSLITGGRNSPLHF. CDR3 bases: TGTGCCAGCAGCTTGATAACAGGGGGCCGGAATTCACCCCTCCACTTT.

This clone has more than one count but fewer than ten. This CDR3 is also generated by other DNA sequences in the sample. The chain links TRBV27 to TRBJ2-5, with D possibly being TRBD2 (5 bases). Germline CDR1 and CDR2: MNHEY and SMNVEV (reference sequence). Trimming left V 5 bases short and J 4 bases short, with 11 bases between. The CDR3 spans 13 residues. The CDR3 DNA is TGTGCCAGCAGTCCGCGGGTGAGAGAGACCCAGTACTTC. Amino acid sequence: CASSPRVRETQYF.

This clone turned up a few times. The rearrangement joins TRBV28 to TRBJ2-3; 9 bases align to TRBD1. V was clipped by 6 bases and J by 2 bases; unmatched bases: 12. In germline, CDR1 is MDHEN, CDR2 SYDVKM. This CDR3 has 17 residues. CDR3 region: CASSSPGQGKPTDTQYF. As DNA, the CDR3 is TGTGCCAGCAGCTCTCCGGGACAGGGAAAACCCACAGATACGCAGTATTTT.

The chain carries TRBV29-1 and TRBJ2-2, with D perhaps TRBD1 or TRBD2 (5 bases each). Germline lookup yields CDR1 SQVTM and CDR2 ANQGSEA. The germline V and J ends were trimmed by 6 bases and 2 bases, with 13 bases remaining between them. The CDR3 runs 14 residues. The CDR3 DNA is TGCAGCGTCGGGAAGGGGCCCAACACCGGGGAGCTGTTTTTT. Amino acid sequence: CSVGKGPNTGELFF.

The rearrangement links TRBV7-6 to TRBJ2-3; D not resolved. V was trimmed by 4 bases and J by 2 bases, leaving 7 bases between them. This CDR3 contains 13 residues. Germline V gene sequence: CDR1 SGHVS, CDR2 FNYEAQ. The CDR3 spells CASSSALTDTQYF. The DNA of the CDR3 is TGTGCCAGCAGCTCGGCTCTCACAGATACGCAGTATTTT.

V gene TRBV9 combines with J gene TRBJ1-2; 8 bases fit TRBD1. CDR1 is SGDLS, CDR2 YYNGEE, per germline. The ends lost 2 bases at V and 4 bases at J; junction bases unmatched: 10. This CDR3 contains 16 residues. The CDR3 reads CASSVNPGGASYGYTF. CDR3 nucleotides: TGTGCCAGCAGCGTGAACCCAGGGGGCGCAAGCTATGGCTACACCTTC. Looking up the rest from reference TRBV9 and TRBJ1-2 gives the full variable domain: DSGVTQTPKHLITATGQRVTLRCSPRSGDLSVYWYQQSLDQGLQFLIQYYNGEERAKGNILERFSAQQFPDLHSELNLSSLELGDSALYFCASSVNPGGASYGYTFGSGTRLTVV.

CDR3 sequence (DNA): TGTGCCAGCAGCTTAGCACGGGACAATCCCTACGAGCAGTACTTC. It encodes CASSLARDNPYEQYF. This sequence joins TRBV11-2 and TRBJ2-7, with TRBD1 as a possible D gene (6 bases). Trimming removed 1 base from V and 2 bases from J, with 12 bases in between. The CDR3 extends over 15 amino acids. In germline, CDR1 is SGHAT, CDR2 FQNNGV.